The entry below describes one T cell receptor beta chain. The sample comes from a study of early T cells in non-severe SARS-CoV-2 infection. Across the whole study: Bulk RNA isolated from unsorted whole blood underwent sequencing; chains were not paired.

Researchers tagged individual cDNA molecules with unique molecular identifiers. TCRdb reprocessed the 5' RACE reads via MiXCR and lists one record per CDR3 protein. The repertoire holds tens of thousands of distinct CDR3 sequences, with approximately 12% as singletons. CDR3 size: 11 residues. CDR1 and CDR2 from the germline V gene are SNHLY and FYNNEI. Deletions cut 4 bases from V and 10 bases from J, with 8 bases between. The chain couples TRBV2 to TRBJ2-1; either TRBD1 or TRBD2 may supply D (5 bases each). This TCR derives from an adult who was a healthcare worker with PCR-confirmed SARS-CoV-2 infection or an uninfected control (not recorded which). Sequencing input: whole blood. The CDR3 DNA reads TGTGCCAGCAGTGGGGGGACCGAGCAGTTCTTC. Amino acids: CASSGGTEQFF.